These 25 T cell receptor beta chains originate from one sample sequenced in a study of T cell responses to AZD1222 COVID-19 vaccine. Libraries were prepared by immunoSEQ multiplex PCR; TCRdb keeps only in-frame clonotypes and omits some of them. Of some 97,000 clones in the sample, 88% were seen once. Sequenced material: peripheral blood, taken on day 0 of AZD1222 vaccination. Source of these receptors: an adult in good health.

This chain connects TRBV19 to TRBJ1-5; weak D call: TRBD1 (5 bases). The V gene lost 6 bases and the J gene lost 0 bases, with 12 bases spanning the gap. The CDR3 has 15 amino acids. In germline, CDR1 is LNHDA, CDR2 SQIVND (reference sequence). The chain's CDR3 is CASSGREYSNQPQHF. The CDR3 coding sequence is TGTGCCAGTAGCGGCAGGGAATATAGCAATCAGCCCCAGCATTTT.

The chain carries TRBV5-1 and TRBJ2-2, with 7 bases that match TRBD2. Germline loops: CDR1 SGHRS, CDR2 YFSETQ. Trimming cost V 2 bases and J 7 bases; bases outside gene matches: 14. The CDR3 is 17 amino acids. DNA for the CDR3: TGCGCCAGCAGCTTTTCTTTTAACAAGCGGGGCCTCGGGGAGCTGTTTTTT. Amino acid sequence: CASSFSFNKRGLGELFF.

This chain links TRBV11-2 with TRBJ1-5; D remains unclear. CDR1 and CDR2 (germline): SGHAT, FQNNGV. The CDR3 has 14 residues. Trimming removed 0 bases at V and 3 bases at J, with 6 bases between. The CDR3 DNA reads TGTGCCAGCAGCTTAGACAGGTTCAATCAGCCCCAGCATTTT. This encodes CASSLDRFNQPQHF. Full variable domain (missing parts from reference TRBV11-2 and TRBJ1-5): EAGVAQSPRYKIIEKRQSVAFWCNPISGHATLYWYQQILGQGPKLLIQFQNNGVVDDSQLPKDRFSAERLKGVDSTLKIQPAKLEDSAVYLCASSLDRFNQPQHFGDGTRLSIL.

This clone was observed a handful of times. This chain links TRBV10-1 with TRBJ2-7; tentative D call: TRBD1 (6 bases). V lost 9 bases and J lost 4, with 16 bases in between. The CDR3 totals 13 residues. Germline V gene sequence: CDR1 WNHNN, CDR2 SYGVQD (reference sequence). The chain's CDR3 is CARNRDLLYEQYF. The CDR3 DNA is TGCGCCAGAAACAGGGACCTTCTTTACGAGCAGTACTTC.

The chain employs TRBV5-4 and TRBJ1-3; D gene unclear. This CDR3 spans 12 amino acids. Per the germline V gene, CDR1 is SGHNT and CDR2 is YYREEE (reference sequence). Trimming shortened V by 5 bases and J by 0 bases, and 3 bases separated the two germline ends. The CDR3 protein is CASSRSGNTIYF. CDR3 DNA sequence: TGTGCCAGCAGTCGCTCTGGAAACACCATATATTTT.

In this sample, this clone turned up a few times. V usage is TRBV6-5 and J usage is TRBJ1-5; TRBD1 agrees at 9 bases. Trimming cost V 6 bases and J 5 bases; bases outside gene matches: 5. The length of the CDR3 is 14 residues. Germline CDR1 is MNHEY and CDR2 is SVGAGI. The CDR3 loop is CASRLQGADQPQHF. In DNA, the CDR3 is TGTGCCAGCAGATTACAGGGGGCGGATCAGCCCCAGCATTTT.

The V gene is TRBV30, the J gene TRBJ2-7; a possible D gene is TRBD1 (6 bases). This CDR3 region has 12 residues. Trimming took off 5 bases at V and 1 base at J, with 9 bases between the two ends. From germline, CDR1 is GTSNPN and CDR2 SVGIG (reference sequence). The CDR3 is CAWGTSSYEQYF. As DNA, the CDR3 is TGTGCCTGGGGGACATCATCCTACGAGCAGTACTTC.

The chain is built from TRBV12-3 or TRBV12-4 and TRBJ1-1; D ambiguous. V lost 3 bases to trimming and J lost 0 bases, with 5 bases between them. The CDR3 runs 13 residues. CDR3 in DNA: TGTGCCAGCAGTTTGTTGATGAACACTGAAGCTTTCTTT. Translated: CASSLLMNTEAFF.

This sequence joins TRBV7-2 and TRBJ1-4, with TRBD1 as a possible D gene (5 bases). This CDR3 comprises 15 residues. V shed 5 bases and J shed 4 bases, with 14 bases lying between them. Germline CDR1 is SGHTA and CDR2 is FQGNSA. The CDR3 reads CASSRRGLVNEKLFF. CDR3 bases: TGTGCCAGCAGCCGCCGGGGACTGGTTAATGAAAAACTGTTTTTT.

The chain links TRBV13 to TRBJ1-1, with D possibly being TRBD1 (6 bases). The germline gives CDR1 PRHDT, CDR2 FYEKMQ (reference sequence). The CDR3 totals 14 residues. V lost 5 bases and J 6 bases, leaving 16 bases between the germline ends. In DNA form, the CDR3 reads TGTGCCAGCAGCCCCGGAACAGGGAGGCCTGAAGCTTTCTTT. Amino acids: CASSPGTGRPEAFF.

The CDR3 sequence: CASSSGATRSGNTIYF. DNA of the CDR3: TGTGCCAGCAGCTCAGGCGCTACCCGCTCTGGAAACACCATATATTTT. This rearrangement joins TRBV7-9 to TRBJ1-3; unclear D gene. Germline V gene sequence: CDR1 SEHNR, CDR2 FQNEAQ (reference sequence). CDR3 length equals 16 residues. V shed 4 bases and J shed 0 bases, with 13 bases lying between them. Combining the CDR3 with reference TRBV7-9 and TRBJ1-3 gives the whole variable domain DTGVSQNPRHKITKRGQNVTFRCDPISEHNRLYWYRQTLGQGPEFLTYFQNEAQLEKSRLLSDRFSAERPKGSFSTLEIQRTEQGDSAMYLCASSSGATRSGNTIYFGEGSWLTVV.

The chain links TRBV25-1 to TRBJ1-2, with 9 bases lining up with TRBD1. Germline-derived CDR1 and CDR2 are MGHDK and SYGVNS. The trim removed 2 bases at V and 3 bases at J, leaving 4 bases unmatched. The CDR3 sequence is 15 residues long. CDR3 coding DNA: TGTGCCAGCAGTGAAGGACAGGGGAGCGACTATGGCTACACCTTC. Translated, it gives CASSEGQGSDYGYTF.

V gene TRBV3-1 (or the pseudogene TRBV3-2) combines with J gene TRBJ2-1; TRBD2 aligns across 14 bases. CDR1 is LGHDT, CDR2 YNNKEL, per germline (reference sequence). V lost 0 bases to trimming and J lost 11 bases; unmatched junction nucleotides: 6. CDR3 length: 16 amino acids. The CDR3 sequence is CASSQDPGTSGSQQFF. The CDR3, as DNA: TGTGCCAGCAGCCAAGACCCCGGGACTAGCGGGAGTCAGCAGTTCTTC.

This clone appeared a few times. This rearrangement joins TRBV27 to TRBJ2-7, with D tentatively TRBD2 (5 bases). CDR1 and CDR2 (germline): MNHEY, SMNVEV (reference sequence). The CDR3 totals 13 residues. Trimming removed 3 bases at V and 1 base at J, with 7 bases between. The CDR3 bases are TGTGCCAGCAGTTTGAGGGCGTCCTACGAGCAGTACTTC. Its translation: CASSLRASYEQYF.

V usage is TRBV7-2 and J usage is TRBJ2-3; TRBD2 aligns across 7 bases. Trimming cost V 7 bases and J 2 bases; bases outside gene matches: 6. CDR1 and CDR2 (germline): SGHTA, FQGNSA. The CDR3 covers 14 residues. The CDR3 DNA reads TGTGCCAGCACGGGGGAGGGGTACACAGATACGCAGTATTTT. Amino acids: CASTGEGYTDTQYF.

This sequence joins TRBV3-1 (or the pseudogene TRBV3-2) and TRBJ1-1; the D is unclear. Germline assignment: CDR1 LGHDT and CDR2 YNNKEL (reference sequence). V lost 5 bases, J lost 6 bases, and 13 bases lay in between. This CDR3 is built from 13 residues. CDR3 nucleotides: TGTGCCAGCAGCGAAAACCGCGGGGCTGAAGCTTTCTTT. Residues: CASSENRGAEAFF.

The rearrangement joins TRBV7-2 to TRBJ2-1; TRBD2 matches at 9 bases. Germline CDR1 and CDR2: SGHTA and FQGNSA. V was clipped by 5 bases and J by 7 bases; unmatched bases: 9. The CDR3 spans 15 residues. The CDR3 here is CASSPSGLATNEQFF. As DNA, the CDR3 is TGTGCCAGCAGCCCATCGGGACTAGCCACAAATGAGCAGTTCTTC.

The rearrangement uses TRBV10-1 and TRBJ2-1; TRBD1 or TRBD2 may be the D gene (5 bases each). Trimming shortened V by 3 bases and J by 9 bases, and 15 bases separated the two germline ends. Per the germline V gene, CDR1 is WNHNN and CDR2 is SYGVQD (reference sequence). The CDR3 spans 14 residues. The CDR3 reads CASSELRGAGEQFF. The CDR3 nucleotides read TGCGCCAGCAGTGAATTAAGAGGGGCCGGTGAGCAGTTCTTC.

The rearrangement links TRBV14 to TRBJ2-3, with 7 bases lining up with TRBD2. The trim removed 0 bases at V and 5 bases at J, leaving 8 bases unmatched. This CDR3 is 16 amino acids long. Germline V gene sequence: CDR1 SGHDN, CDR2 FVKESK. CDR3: CASSQDYGRPRDTQYF. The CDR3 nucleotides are TGTGCCAGCAGCCAAGATTACGGGAGGCCGAGAGATACGCAGTATTTT.

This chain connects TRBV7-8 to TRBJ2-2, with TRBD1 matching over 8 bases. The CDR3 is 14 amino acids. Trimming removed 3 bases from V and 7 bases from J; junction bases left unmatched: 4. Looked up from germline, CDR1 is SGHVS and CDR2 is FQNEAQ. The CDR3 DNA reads TGTGCCAGCAGCTTCGGACAGGGAAACGGGGAGCTGTTTTTT. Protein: CASSFGQGNGELFF.

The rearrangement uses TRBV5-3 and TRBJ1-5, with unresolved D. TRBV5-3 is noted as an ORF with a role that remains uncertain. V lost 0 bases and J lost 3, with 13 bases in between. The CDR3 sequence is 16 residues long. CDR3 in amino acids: CARSLGSILINQPQHF. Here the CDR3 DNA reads TGTGCCAGAAGCTTGGGGTCAATTTTGATCAATCAGCCCCAGCATTTT.

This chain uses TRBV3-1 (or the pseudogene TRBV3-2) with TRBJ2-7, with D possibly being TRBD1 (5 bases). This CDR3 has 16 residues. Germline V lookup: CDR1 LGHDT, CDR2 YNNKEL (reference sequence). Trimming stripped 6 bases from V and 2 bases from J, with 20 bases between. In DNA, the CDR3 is TGTGCCAGCAGACCTGGACCCTTTAAGGGGCCCTACGAGCAGTACTTC. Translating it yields CASRPGPFKGPYEQYF.

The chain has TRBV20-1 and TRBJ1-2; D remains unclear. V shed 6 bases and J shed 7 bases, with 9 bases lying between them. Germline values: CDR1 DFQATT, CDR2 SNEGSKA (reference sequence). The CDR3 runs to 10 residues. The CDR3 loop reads CSAPSTGYTF. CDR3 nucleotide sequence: TGCAGTGCCCCTTCTACTGGCTACACCTTC.

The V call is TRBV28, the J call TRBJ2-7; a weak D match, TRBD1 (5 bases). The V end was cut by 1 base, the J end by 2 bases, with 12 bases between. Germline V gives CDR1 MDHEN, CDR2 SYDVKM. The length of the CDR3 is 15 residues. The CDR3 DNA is TGTGCCAGCAGTTTATTGGCAGGGATACCCTACGAGCAGTACTTC. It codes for CASSLLAGIPYEQYF.

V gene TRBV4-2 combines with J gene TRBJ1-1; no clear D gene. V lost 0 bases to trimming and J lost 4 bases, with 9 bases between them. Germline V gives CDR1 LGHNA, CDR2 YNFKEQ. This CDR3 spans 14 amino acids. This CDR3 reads CASSQDWAGTEAFF. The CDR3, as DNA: TGTGCCAGCAGCCAAGATTGGGCGGGCACTGAAGCTTTCTTT.